A single sample gave rise to the 2 T cell receptor beta chains below, sequenced in a study of T cells expressing NK-cell markers. TCRdb reprocessed the 5' RACE reads and reports one entry per CDR3 protein, with no DNA. The repertoire table contains roughly 170,000 distinct CDR3 sequences. The sequenced sample was blood T cells: a sorted CD56 or NKG2C T cell subset, CD4+ or CD8+ T cells, or bulk PBMC T cells (not recorded which). Source of these receptors: a woman aged 18-70 years in good health.

This chain connects TRBV10-3 to TRBJ2-7; TCRdb picks TRBD2, but there is no DNA to check that call. CDR3 size: 15 residues. The germline gives CDR1 ENHRY, CDR2 SYGVKD. The chain's CDR3 is CAISEFSSGTYEQYF.

This chain connects TRBV5-1 to TRBJ2-3; the D call from TCRdb, TRBD2, cannot be confirmed without DNA. CDR3 length: 17 amino acids. The V gene's germline CDR1 is SGHRS and CDR2 YFSETQ. The CDR3 here is CASSSRTSGGITDTQYF.